This TCR beta chain was identified in a study of Graves' ophthalmopathy and Graves' hyperthyroidism. V gave up 1 base and J gave up 7 bases, with 9 bases separating them. The germline gives CDR1 KGHDR, CDR2 SFDVKD. The CDR3 covers 14 residues. As the template, RNA transcripts were used to amplify TCR beta CDR3 regions. In the first round, RT-PCR was carried out with HTBI primers, and a multiplex PCR formed the second round. From the multiplex PCR reads, TCRdb called clonotypes with MiXCR, one entry per CDR3 protein. The sample lists about 590,000 distinct CDR3 sequences; under 45% were seen once. The chain combines TRBV24-1 with TRBJ2-2; D unclear. The sequenced sample consisted of peripheral blood or thyroid tissue (not recorded which). The TCR sequence derives from an adult man with Graves' hyperthyroidism. The CDR3 bases are TGTGCCACCAGTGATTTTTATAAAAACGGGGAGCTGTTTTTT. It specifies CATSDFYKNGELFF.